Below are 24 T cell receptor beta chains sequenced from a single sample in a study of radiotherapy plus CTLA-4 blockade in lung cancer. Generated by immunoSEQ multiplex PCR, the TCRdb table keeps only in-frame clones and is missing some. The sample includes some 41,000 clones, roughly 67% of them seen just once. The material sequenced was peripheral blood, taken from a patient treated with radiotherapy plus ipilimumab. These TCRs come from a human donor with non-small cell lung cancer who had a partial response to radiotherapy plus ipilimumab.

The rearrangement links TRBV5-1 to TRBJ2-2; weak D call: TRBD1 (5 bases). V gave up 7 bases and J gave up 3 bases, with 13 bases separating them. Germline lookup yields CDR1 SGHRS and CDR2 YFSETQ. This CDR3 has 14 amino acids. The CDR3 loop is CASSVGRDTGELFF. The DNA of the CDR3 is TGCGCCAGCTCGGTGGGCAGGGACACCGGGGAGCTGTTTTTT.

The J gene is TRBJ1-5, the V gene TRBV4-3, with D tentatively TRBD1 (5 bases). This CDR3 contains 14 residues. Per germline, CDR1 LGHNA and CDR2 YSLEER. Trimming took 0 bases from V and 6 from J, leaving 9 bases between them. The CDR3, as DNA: TGCGCCAGCAGCCAAGATTGGGGGGGTCAGCCCCAGCATTTT. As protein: CASSQDWGGQPQHF.

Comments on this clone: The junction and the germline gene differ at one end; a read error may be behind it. The CDR3 region is CASSLRGQGDAGELFF. CDR3 bases: TGTGCTAGCAGCTTGAGGGGACAGGGGGACGCCGGGGAGCTGTTTTTT. The chain employs TRBV7-7 and TRBJ2-2; 11 bases fit TRBD1. Germline lookup yields CDR1 SSHAT and CDR2 FNYEAQ (reference sequence). The CDR3 runs to 16 residues.

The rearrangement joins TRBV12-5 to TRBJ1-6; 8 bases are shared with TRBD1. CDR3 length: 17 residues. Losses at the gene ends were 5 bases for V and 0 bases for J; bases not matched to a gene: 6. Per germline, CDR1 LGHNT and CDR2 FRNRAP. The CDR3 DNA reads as TGTGCTAGTGGTATCCGGACAGGGAGCTCCTATAATTCACCCCTCCACTTT. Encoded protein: CASGIRTGSSYNSPLHF.

CDR3 region: CASSLNGGVLRDTQYF. Here the CDR3 DNA reads TGTGCCAGCAGCTTAAACGGGGGGGTGCTCAGGGATACGCAGTATTTT. The rearrangement uses TRBV7-2 and TRBJ2-3; 8 bases fit TRBD2. V lost 2 bases, J lost 6 bases, and 10 bases stayed unmatched. The germline gives CDR1 SGHTA, CDR2 FQGNSA. There are 16 residues in the CDR3.

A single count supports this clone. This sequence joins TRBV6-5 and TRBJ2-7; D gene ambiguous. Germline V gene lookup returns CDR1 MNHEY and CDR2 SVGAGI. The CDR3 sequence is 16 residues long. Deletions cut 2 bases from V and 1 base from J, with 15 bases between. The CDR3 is CASSYRGEPVSYEQYF. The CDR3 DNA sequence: TGTGCCAGCAGTTACCGCGGAGAGCCCGTTTCCTACGAGCAGTACTTC.

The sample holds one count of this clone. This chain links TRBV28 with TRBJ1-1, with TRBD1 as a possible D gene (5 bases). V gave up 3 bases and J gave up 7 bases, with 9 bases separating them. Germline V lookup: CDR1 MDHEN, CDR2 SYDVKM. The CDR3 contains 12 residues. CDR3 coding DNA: TGTGCCAGCAGTTTGGCGGGGCTTGAAGCTTTCTTT. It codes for CASSLAGLEAFF.

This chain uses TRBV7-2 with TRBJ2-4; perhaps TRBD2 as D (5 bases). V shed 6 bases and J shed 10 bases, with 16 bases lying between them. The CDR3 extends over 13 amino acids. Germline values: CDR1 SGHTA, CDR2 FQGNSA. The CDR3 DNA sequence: TGTGCCAGCAGTCTACCGGACTCCCCTATTCAGTACTTC. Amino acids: CASSLPDSPIQYF.

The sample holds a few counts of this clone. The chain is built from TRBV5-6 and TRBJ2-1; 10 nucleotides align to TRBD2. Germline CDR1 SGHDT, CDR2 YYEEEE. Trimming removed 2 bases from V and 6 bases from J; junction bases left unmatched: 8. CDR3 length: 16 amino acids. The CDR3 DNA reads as TGTGCCAGCAGCTTCTTCGGAGCGGGAGGGTTCAATGAGCAGTTCTTC. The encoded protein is CASSFFGAGGFNEQFF.

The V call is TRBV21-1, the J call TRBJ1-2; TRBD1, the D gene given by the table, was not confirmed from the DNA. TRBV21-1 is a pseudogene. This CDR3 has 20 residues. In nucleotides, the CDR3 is TGTGCCAGCAGCAAAGTCAGATCGTCGGGACAGGGGGATTCAGACTATGGCTACACCTTC. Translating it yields CASSKVRSSGQGDSDYGYTF.

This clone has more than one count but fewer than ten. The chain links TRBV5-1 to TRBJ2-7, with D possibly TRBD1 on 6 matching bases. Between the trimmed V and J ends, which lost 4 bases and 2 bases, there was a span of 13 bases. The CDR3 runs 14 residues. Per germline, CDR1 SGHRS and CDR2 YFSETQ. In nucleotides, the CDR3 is TGCGCCAGCAGCACTTCAGGGGACGCCTACGAGCAGTACTTC. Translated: CASSTSGDAYEQYF. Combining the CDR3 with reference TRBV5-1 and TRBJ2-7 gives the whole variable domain KAGVTQTPRYLIKTRGQQVTLSCSPISGHRSVSWYQQTPGQGLQFLFEYFSETQRNKGNFPGRFSGRQFSNSRSEMNVSTLELGDSALYLCASSTSGDAYEQYFGPGTRLTVT.

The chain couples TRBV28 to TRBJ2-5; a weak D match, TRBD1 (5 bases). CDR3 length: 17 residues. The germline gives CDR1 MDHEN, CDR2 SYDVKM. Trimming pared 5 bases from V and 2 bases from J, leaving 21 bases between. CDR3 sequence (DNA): TGTGCCAGCAGTCCCCTAAGGGGCTCTTTAGGGCAAGAGACCCAGTACTTC. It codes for CASSPLRGSLGQETQYF.

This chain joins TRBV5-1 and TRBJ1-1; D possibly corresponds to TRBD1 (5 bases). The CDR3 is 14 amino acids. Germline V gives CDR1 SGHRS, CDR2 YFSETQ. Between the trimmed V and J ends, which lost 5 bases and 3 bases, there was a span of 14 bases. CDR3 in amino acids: CASRSMGGDTEAFF. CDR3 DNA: TGCGCCAGCAGGTCCATGGGGGGGGACACTGAAGCTTTCTTT.

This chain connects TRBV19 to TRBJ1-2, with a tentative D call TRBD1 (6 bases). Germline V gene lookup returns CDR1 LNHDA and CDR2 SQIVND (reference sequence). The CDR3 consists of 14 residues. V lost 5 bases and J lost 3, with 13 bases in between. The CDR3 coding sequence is TGTGCCAGTAGTGTTACAGGGCATGACTATGGCTACACCTTC. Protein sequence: CASSVTGHDYGYTF.

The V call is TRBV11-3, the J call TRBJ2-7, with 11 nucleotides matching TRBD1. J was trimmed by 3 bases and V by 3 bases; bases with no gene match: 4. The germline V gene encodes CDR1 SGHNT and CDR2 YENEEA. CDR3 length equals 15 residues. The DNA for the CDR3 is TGTGCCAGCAGCTTCGGACAGGGGGCAAACTACGAGCAGTACTTC. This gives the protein CASSFGQGANYEQYF.

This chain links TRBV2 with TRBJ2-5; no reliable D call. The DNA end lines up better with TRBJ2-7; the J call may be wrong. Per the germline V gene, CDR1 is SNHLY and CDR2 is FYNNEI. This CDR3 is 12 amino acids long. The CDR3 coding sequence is TGTGCCAGCAGCCGAACCCCCTACGAGCAGTACTTC. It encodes CASSRTPYEQYF.

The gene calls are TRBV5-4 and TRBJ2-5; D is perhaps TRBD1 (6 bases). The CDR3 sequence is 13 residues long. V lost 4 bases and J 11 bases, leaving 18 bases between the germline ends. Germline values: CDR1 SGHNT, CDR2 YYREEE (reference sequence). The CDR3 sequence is CASSPRDKGRQYF. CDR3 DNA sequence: TGTGCCAGCAGCCCCCGGGACAAAGGTCGGCAGTACTTC.

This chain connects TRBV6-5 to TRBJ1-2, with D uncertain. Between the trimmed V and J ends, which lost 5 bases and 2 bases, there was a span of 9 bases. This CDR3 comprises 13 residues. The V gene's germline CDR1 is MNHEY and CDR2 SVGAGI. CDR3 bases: TGTGCCAGCAGTCCCGACATAAACTATGGCTACACCTTC. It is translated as CASSPDINYGYTF.

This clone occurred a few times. The CDR3 reads CASGTGWSEQYF. The DNA for the CDR3 is TGTGCCAGCGGGACAGGGTGGTCAGAGCAGTACTTC. The chain has TRBV2 and TRBJ2-7; the match to TRBD1 covers 9 bases. Germline trimming cut 8 bases from V and 7 bases from J; bases unmatched to any gene: 6. Looked up from germline, CDR1 is SNHLY and CDR2 is FYNNEI. This CDR3 comprises 12 residues.

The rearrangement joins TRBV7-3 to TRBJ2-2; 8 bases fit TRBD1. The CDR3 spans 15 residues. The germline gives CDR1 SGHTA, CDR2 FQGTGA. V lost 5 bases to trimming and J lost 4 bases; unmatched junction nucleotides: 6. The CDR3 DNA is TGTGCCAGCAGCGATACTACAGGGGGCACCGGGGAGCTGTTTTTT. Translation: CASSDTTGGTGELFF.

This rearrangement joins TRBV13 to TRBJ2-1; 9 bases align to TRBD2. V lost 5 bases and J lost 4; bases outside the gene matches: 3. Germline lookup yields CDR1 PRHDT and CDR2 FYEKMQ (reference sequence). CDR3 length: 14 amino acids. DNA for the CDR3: TGTGCCAGCAGCATAGCGGGAGCTTACAATGAGCAGTTCTTC. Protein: CASSIAGAYNEQFF.

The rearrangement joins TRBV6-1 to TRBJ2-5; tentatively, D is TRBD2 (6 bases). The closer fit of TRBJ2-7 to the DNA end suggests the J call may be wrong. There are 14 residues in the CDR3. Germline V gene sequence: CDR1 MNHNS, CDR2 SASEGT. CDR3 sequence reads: CASSDSGGDYEQYF. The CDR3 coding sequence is TGTGCCAGCAGTGATAGTGGCGGGGACTACGAGCAGTACTTC.

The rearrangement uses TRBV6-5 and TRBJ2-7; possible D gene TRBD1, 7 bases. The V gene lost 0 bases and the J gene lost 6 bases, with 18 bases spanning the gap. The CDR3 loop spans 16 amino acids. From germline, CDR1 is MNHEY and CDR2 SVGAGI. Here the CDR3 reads CASSYSTGEDILEQYF. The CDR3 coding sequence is TGTGCCAGCAGTTACTCCACAGGGGAGGATATCCTCGAGCAGTACTTC.

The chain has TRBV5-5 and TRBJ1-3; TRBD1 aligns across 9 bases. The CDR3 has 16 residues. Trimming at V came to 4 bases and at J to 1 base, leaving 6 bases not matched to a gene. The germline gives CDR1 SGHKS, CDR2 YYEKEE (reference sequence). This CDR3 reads CASSTGTGSSGNTIYF. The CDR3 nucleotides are TGTGCCAGCAGCACCGGGACAGGGAGTTCTGGAAACACCATATATTTT.